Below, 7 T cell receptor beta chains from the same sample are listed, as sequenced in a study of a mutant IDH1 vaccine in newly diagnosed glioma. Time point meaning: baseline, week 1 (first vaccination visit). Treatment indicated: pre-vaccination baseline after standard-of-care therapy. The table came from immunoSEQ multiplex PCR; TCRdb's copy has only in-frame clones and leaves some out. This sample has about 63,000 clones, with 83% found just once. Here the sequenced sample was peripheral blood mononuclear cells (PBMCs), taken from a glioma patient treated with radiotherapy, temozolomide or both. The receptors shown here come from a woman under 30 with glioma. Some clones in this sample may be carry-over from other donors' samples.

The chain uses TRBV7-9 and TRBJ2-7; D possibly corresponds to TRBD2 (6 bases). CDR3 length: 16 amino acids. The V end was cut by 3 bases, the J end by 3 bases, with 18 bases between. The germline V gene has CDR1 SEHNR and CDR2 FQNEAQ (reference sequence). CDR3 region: CASSFVAGTRNYEQYF. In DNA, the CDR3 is TGTGCCAGCAGCTTTGTTGCCGGGACTCGCAACTACGAGCAGTACTTC.

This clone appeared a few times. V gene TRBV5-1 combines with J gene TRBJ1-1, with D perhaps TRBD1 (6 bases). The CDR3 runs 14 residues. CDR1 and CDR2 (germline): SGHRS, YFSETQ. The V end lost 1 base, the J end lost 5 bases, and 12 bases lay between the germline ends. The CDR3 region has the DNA TGCGCCAGCAGCTTGTACGGGGGGGCGACTGAAGCTTTCTTT. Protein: CASSLYGGATEAFF.

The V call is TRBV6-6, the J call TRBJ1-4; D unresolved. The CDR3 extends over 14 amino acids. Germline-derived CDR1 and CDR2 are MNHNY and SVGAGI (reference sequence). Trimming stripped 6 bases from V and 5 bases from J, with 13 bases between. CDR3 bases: TGTGCCAGCAGACAAGCCGCGGCAAATGAAAAACTGTTTTTT. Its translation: CASRQAAANEKLFF.

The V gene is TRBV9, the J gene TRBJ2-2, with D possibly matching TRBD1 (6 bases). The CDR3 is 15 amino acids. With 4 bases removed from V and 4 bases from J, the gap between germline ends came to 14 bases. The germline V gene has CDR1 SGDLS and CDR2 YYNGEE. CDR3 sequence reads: CASSPVQGTTGELFF. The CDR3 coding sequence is TGTGCCAGCAGCCCTGTACAGGGTACCACCGGGGAGCTGTTTTTT.

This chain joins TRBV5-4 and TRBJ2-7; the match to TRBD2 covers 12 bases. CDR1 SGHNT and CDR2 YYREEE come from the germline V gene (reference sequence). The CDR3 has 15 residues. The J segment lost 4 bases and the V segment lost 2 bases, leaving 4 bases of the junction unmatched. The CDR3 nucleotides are TGTGCCAGCAGCTTAGGACTAGCGGGACAGTACGAGCAGTACTTC. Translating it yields CASSLGLAGQYEQYF.

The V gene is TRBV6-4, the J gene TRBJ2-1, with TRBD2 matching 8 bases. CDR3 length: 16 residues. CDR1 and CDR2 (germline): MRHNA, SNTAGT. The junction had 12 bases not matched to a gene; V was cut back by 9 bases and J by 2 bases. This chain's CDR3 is CAREVGPSGPYNEQFF. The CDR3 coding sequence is TGTGCCAGGGAAGTCGGTCCTAGCGGGCCCTACAATGAGCAGTTCTTC.

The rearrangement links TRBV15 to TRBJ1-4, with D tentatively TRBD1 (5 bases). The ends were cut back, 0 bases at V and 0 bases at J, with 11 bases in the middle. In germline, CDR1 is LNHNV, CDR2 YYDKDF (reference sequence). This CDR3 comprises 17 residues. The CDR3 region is CATSRDWGGATNEKLFF. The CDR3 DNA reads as TGTGCCACCAGCAGAGATTGGGGGGGAGCAACTAATGAAAAACTGTTTTTT.